The rows below give T cell receptor beta chains drawn from one sample of a study of vaccination and CD4 T cells after COVID-19. TCRdb re-derived calls from the PCR reads in MiXCR, one entry per CDR3 protein. The repertoire includes about 21,000 distinct CDR3 sequences, roughly 46% of them detected once, and roughly 27% sits in the top ten. Antigens for these TCRs are unknown. The sample consisted of CD4+ T cells from blood, cultured in vitro, taken before SARS-CoV-2 vaccination. All receptors derive from a human donor who had recovered from COVID-19. Each CDR3 is given with its conserved first and last residue. Fields, in order: D gene, J gene, V gene, clone size, CDR3 protein, CDR3 DNA. A D gene is named only where the DNA matches it firmly. Size is stated for part of the rows, as once, few or many counts, or as a class when the clone is expanded.

NA TRBJ1-1 TRBV7-2 NA CASSSPAVGAFF TGTGCCAGCAGCTCACCGGCAGTAGGAGCTTTCTTT
TRBD2 TRBJ2-2 TRBV6-2/TRBV6-3 few CASRISGGATGELFF TGTGCCAGCAGGATTAGCGGGGGGGCCACCGGGGAGCTGTTTTTT
NA TRBJ2-5 TRBV5-4 NA CASSQIGTSSETQYF TGTGCCAGCAGCCAAATAGGGACGTCGTCGGAGACCCAGTACTTC
NA TRBJ2-1 TRBV7-7 NA CASSPLASNEQFF TGTGCCAGCAGCCCCCTGGCCTCCAATGAGCAGTTCTTC
NA TRBJ1-6 TRBV20-1 NA CSAKIREEGSSPLHF TGCAGTGCCAAGATCCGGGAAGAGGGAAGTTCACCCCTCCACTTT
NA TRBJ1-2 TRBV4-3 once CASSQVGQGQGRTGYTF TGCGCCAGCAGCCAAGTAGGTCAGGGCCAGGGGAGGACTGGCTACACCTTC
TRBD1 TRBJ1-1 TRBV10-3 few CATGQGEMNTEAFF TGTGCCACTGGACAGGGCGAGATGAACACTGAAGCTTTCTTT
NA TRBJ1-3 TRBV27 NA CASSFTAGNTIYF TGTGCCAGCAGTTTTACGGCTGGAAACACCATATATTTT
NA TRBJ1-6 TRBV28 NA CASSLGQEGSPLHF TGTGCCAGCAGTTTGGGTCAGGAGGGTTCACCCCTCCACTTT
NA TRBJ2-7 TRBV10-2 few CASSETATYEQYF TGCGCCAGCAGTGAGACAGCTACCTACGAGCAGTACTTC
TRBD2 TRBJ2-5 TRBV5-1 NA CASSRTLAGGRETQYF TGCGCCAGCAGCCGGACACTAGCGGGGGGCAGAGAGACCCAGTACTTC
NA TRBJ1-5 TRBV19 once CATRHQKQGVSNQPQHF TGTGCCACGCGACACCAAAAACAGGGTGTTAGCAATCAGCCCCAGCATTTT
TRBD1 TRBJ1-1 TRBV9 NA CASSEGQGAMWTEAFF TGTGCCAGCAGCGAGGGACAGGGGGCTATGTGGACTGAAGCTTTCTTT
TRBD1 TRBJ2-5 TRBV15 NA CATSREDRAEETQYF TGTGCCACCAGCAGAGAAGACAGGGCAGAAGAGACCCAGTACTTC
NA TRBJ1-5 TRBV28 NA CASSLYLQGISNQPQHF TGTGCCAGCAGTTTATACCTACAGGGAATAAGCAATCAGCCCCAGCATTTT
NA TRBJ1-1 TRBV2 NA CASMALGSAEAFF TGTGCCAGCATGGCCCTAGGGTCGGCTGAAGCTTTCTTT
TRBD1 TRBJ1-2 TRBV20-1 few CSARQGQANGYTF TGCAGTGCTAGGCAGGGACAGGCGAATGGCTACACCTTC
NA TRBJ1-2 TRBV12-3/TRBV12-4 NA CASSPRLEVINYGYTF TGTGCCAGCAGTCCCCGCCTTGAGGTGATAAACTATGGCTACACCTTC
NA TRBJ1-3 TRBV10-1 NA CTNKEGGKISSGNTIYF TGCACCAACAAGGAGGGGGGGAAAATTTCCTCTGGAAACACCATATATTTT